This T cell receptor (beta chain) is drawn from a study of cytomegalovirus exposure and HLA in healthy donors (dated by TCRdb to 2016 to 2017). About the investigation overall: According to an earlier analysis of a few hundred of the donors, some 180 million T cells yielded roughly 110 million unique TCR beta sequences and less than 300 Gb of sequence data. Approximately 310 gigabases of sequencing data and approximately 93 million unique TCR sequences were included in an early release covering over 600 HLA-typed donors. Of the roughly 400 genotyped donors, less than 90% were placed in the genetic ancestry cluster associated with self-reported Caucasian donors. The study aimed to test whether signatures of past pathogen exposure could be identified by cataloging public T cell receptors. The T cell repertoires of around 730 subjects were profiled by immunosequencing and related to cytomegalovirus serostatus. A separate validation cohort of roughly 110 different subjects was used in addition to the 666-subject first cohort. The study combined high-throughput TCR immunosequencing, statistical association of individual TCRs with disease status, and machine learning to predict cytomegalovirus infection status. A later analysis re-examined previously published TCR beta repertoires from roughly 650 donors and added high-resolution HLA genotyping to investigate patterns of TCR occurrence. Rather than using new phenotypic data, the later analysis identified candidate immune exposures from TCR beta sequences and from how often those sequences occurred across donors. An earlier analysis of 587 of the donors used high-throughput TCR beta sequencing to judge whether each TCR beta V gene segment behaved as functional or pseudogenic. Donor age, sex, ethnicity and CMV serostatus were compiled alongside the repertoire data. Genome-wide SNP genotypes for about 55% of the 666 donors were used in a later genetic analysis, which treated that subset as a discovery cohort. Every discovery cohort repertoire had been produced on one sequencing platform. HLA typing covered class I and class II loci at four-digit resolution. The number of typed donors differed by locus: about 629-640 for A, B, C, DRB1 and DQB1; 522 for DQA1; about 600 for DPA1; and 400 to 480 for DPB1. About five DR-DQ haplotypes were treated as single units for association and clustering because of strong linkage in the cohort. Among a few hundred genotyped donors of the cohort, an average of about 240,000 unique TCR beta nucleotide sequences were sequenced per donor, 15% to 20% of them non-productive. The paper as a whole reports these results and caveats: Broadly in line with IMGT annotations, most TCR beta V segments showed up in productive rearrangements about 90% or about 30% of the time in an earlier analysis of 450 to 600 of the donors. In a later analysis, several top co-occurrence clusters were reported to appear linked to parvovirus B19, influenza, CMV and Epstein-Barr virus. Most TCR sequences were seen in very few donors, while some public TCRs were found in many individuals. The classifier was reported to diagnose cytomegalovirus status with high specificity and sensitivity in both the original cohort and the validation cohort. A further reported finding was that TCR beta sequences accurately predicted the HLA-A and HLA-B alleles for most subjects in the first cohort. Compared with equally common non-associated chains, HLA-associated TCR beta chains in a later analysis were more clonally expanded and had lower generation probabilities. Roughly uniform sequencing depth across donors was assumed in presence/absence analyses, although this assumption may not hold. The cohort was sequenced for TCR beta chains only, and without alpha or paired-chain data the features that could be detected were limited. According to a later analysis, most CMV-associated TCR beta chains appeared to be HLA-restricted, and the HLA associations seemed to be driven largely by CMV exposure. In vitro tests confirmed that three of the cytomegalovirus-associated TCR beta chains recognize cytomegalovirus antigens. It was suggested by the authors that the approach could potentially be generalized to other disease states and immunological phenotypes. A later genetic analysis associated a missense DCLRE1C variant with V-gene and J-gene trimming of TCR beta chains, and an independent cohort replicated the association. According to a later genetic analysis, donors in an Asian-associated ancestry cluster had fewer N-insertions in productive TCRs than the approximately 630-donor mean. In a later analysis, 15,000 to 20,000 TCR beta sequences were associated with specific HLA alleles at a false discovery rate of 0.05. Correlated functional status among segregating V segments might reflect linkage disequilibrium, but an unknown experimental factor could not be ruled out. The 87-base-pair reads could not distinguish some IMGT-functional V segments, including TRBV6-2 and TRBV6-3, so those segments were excluded. A later analysis found that TCR association rates varied across HLA loci, with DRB1 alleles showing the most associated TCRs and HLA-C alleles the fewest. Because counts were too low, 15 to 20 rarely observed V segments, including chromosome 9 orphons, were excluded from the earlier analysis of fewer than 650 of the donors. A cluster of highly shared sequence variants was judged likely to represent a technical artifact of the sequencing pipeline. The study listed 150 to 200 TCR beta chains as associated with cytomegalovirus. When HLA alleles, especially DR and DQ, strongly co-occurred, attributing TCR associations to individual alleles was difficult. CMV serostatus was the only immune exposure information available for the cohort. Because some donors lacked HLA typing at each locus, the association tests relied only on the typed subset.

Library construction relied on the immunoSEQ multiplex PCR assay. The multiplex PCR relied on a mix of 60 forward primers for TCR Vbeta segments and 13 reverse primers for TCR Jbeta segments. A multiplex PCR assay on genomic DNA amplified the CDR3 region of rearranged TCR beta genes. The amplified TCR beta libraries were sequenced on the Illumina HiSeq System as 87-base-pair reads. Per the authors' processing: Across the 640 or so repertoires, a later analysis counted 80 million or so unique TCR beta chains, approximately 12 million of which were shared by at least two donors. Raw reads were error-corrected and collapsed into unique sequences by a nearest-neighbor algorithm in which closely related sequences were merged to remove PCR and sequencing errors. Alignment of CDR3 sequences to IMGT reference sequences was used to assign V, D and J gene segments. For a sequence to be retained, at least a six-nucleotide match to both a V gene segment and a J gene segment was required. Rearrangements were classified as productive when the CDR3 lacked stop codons and remained in frame with V and J, and all other rearrangements were classified as non-productive. Following IMGT convention, CDR3 was defined as the stretch from the second conserved V-encoded cysteine up to the conserved J-encoded phenylalanine. Sequences without an unambiguous match to a single V gene segment were excluded from the earlier analysis of approximately 600 of the donors. In an earlier analysis of 500 to 750 of the donors, V segments were called functional above 56.7% productive rearrangements and were called segregating when the between-donor standard deviation exceeded 5%. A statistical classification framework was built for diagnosing cytomegalovirus status from the catalog of TCR beta chain sequences. A later analysis assigned V and J genes by comparing TCR nucleotide sequences with IMGT/GENE-DB human TR gene sequences. A later analysis assigned CDR3 sequences and most-parsimonious VDJ recombination scenarios with the TCRdist pipeline. In a later analysis, each TCR beta chain was defined by its CDR3 amino acid sequence together with its V-gene family, and reads lacking a unique V-gene family were excluded. As a way to deal with suspected cross-contamination and a sequencing artifact, a later analysis dropped nearly 600 nucleotide sequences that were highly shared and had low generation probability. In a later analysis, a clonal expansion index for each public chain was calculated from normalized within-repertoire ranks of inferred template counts. In a later analysis, generation probabilities were computed with a VDJ recombination model fitted to out-of-frame rearrangements, and the resulting probabilities were checked against IGoR. Hypergeometric tests were used in a later analysis to score TCR-TCR, TCR-HLA and TCR-CMV co-occurrence, with a repertoire-size bias correction applied to the TCR pairs. A later analysis estimated false discovery rates by permuting HLA or CMV assignments 20 times. In a later analysis, co-occurring TCRs were grouped using DBSCAN, with TCRdist sequence similarity added in when clustering inside HLA-allele-positive subsets. Repertoires with fewer than 30,000 or more than 120,000 public chains, plus five repertoires with anomalous nucleotide sharing, were excluded from co-occurrence clustering. Not all clones reach the TCRdb copy of this immuneACCESS table, which keeps in-frame sequences only. Checked studies attribute under half of the gap to unresolved V genes and leave the rest unexplained. The DNA was the basis for D and trimming; V, J and clone size are from that table. The table for this sample lists about 93,000 clones; less than 80% of them were counted only once. The ten largest clonotypes hold approximately 5.8% of the sample.

The cohort comprised more than 550 healthy bone marrow donors. At the time of sampling, every cohort member was nominally healthy, though immune exposures that went unrecorded were likely present. The donor was CMV seropositive and belonged to the group of more than 250 seropositive cohort members. Every donor gave a peripheral blood sample, and the peripheral blood mononuclear cells from that sample were used for TCR beta sequencing. Genomic DNA was extracted from the blood cell samples with the Qiagen DNeasy Blood Extraction Kit. Details on this clone: No cognate antigen has been identified for it. It has no much larger one-base neighbor in the sample; base qualities were not kept.

Germline trimming amounts to 3 bases on V and 4 bases on J, with 5 as the count of junction bases outside the gene matches. CDR1 LGHNA and CDR2 YSLEER were looked up in the germline V gene. CDR3 length: 15 amino acids, cysteine to phenylalanine. Of the read, only the CDR3 DNA is kept; its 45 bases are in frame from base 1. The receptor's source is a boy aged 5-17 years in good health and CMV-seropositive. Sequencing used PBMCs. This chain joins TRBV4-3 to TRBJ2-7; the central 11 bases match TRBD1. The DNA is as follows: TGCGCCAGCAGCCAGAGGACAGGGGGCATTTACGAGCAGTACTTC. The resulting protein is CASSQRTGGIYEQYF.